The 27 T cell receptor beta chains below come from one sample, sequenced in a study of T cell changes during pregnancy in multiple sclerosis. Profiling relied on immunoSEQ multiplex PCR, and the TCRdb table lists in-frame clones only, not all of them. Of over 80,000 clones listed, about 94% were seen once; the top ten hold roughly 1.4%. This specimen consisted of peripheral blood, obtained in the third trimester of pregnancy. The source is a female donor in good health, enrolled as a control in a pregnancy study.

This chain uses TRBV6-5 with TRBJ1-1; no clear D. V lost 0 bases and J 5 bases, leaving 7 bases between the germline ends. Germline lookup yields CDR1 MNHEY and CDR2 SVGAGI. The CDR3 has 13 amino acids. In DNA, the CDR3 is TGTGCCAGCAGTTACTCGGAGGGAACTGAAGCTTTCTTT. This sequence encodes CASSYSEGTEAFF.

The chain recombines TRBV10-3 with TRBJ2-1; 9 positions agree with TRBD1. Looked up from germline, CDR1 is ENHRY and CDR2 is SYGVKD. The V segment lost 6 bases and the J segment 7 bases; nucleotides outside the gene matches: 13. CDR3 length equals 16 residues. This chain's CDR3 is CAISAWGGQGLNEQFF. The CDR3 DNA reads TGTGCCATCAGCGCATGGGGGGGACAGGGCCTAAATGAGCAGTTCTTC.

This sequence joins TRBV28 and TRBJ2-3; TRBD2 matches 10 bases. The CDR3 has 16 amino acids. Germline CDR1 and CDR2: MDHEN and SYDVKM. V trimming: 4 bases; J trimming: 5 bases; junction bases outside the gene matches: 9. Written as DNA, the CDR3 is TGTGCCAGCAGTTCGTCAGCGGGAGGGCGCGTAGATACGCAGTATTTT. Its protein product is CASSSSAGGRVDTQYF.

The chain joins TRBV28 to TRBJ2-7; TRBD2 matches 11 bases. This CDR3 is built from 16 residues. Germline loops: CDR1 MDHEN, CDR2 SYDVKM. Trimming cost V 0 bases and J 5 bases; bases outside gene matches: 6. In DNA form, the CDR3 reads TGTGCCAGCAGTTTATGGCTAGCGGGGGGCGGGGACGAGCAGTACTTC. It translates to CASSLWLAGGGDEQYF.

This chain joins TRBV9 and TRBJ2-2; 7 bases match TRBD2. The CDR3 length is 17 residues. Germline CDR1 reads SGDLS; CDR2 reads YYNGEE. J lost 4 bases, V lost 1 base, and 10 bases had no gene match. CDR3: CASSVTSAPPGTGELFF. CDR3 DNA: TGTGCCAGCAGCGTAACTAGCGCCCCCCCGGGCACCGGGGAGCTGTTTTTT.

This clone was observed a few times. V is TRBV28 and J is TRBJ1-5; D is possibly TRBD1 (5 bases). Germline loops: CDR1 MDHEN, CDR2 SYDVKM. This CDR3 contains 15 residues. V lost 2 bases to trimming and J lost 4 bases, with 12 bases between them. The CDR3 region has the DNA TGTGCCAGCAGTTTAAGTAGACAGTGGAATCAGCCCCAGCATTTT. It specifies CASSLSRQWNQPQHF.

The chain recombines TRBV2 with TRBJ2-1; D may be TRBD1 (6 bases). This CDR3 region has 15 residues. The ends were cut back, 2 bases at V and 4 bases at J, with 12 bases in the middle. Germline V gene lookup returns CDR1 SNHLY and CDR2 FYNNEI. The CDR3 region is CASSEKLGGYNEQFF. The CDR3 DNA reads TGTGCCAGCAGTGAAAAACTAGGGGGATACAATGAGCAGTTCTTC.

The J gene is TRBJ1-1, the V gene TRBV28, with TRBD1 matching over 11 bases. CDR1 MDHEN and CDR2 SYDVKM come from the germline V gene. The CDR3 is made up of 16 amino acids. The V gene end was trimmed by 3 bases and the J gene end by 7 bases; junction bases not matched to a gene: 10. The DNA of the CDR3 is TGTGCCAGCAGTTTTGGCGGGACAGGGGGAAAGTTTGAAGCTTTCTTT. Translating gives CASSFGGTGGKFEAFF.

This chain links TRBV2 with TRBJ2-5; tentatively, D is TRBD1 (5 bases). The length of the CDR3 is 14 residues. CDR1 and CDR2 from the germline V gene are SNHLY and FYNNEI. V was clipped by 6 bases and J by 1 base, with 12 bases between them. Here the CDR3 reads CASSALGAQETQYF. The CDR3 nucleotides are TGTGCCAGCAGCGCCCTTGGGGCCCAAGAGACCCAGTACTTC.

The chain couples TRBV18 to TRBJ1-3; possible D gene TRBD1, 6 bases. The CDR3 is made up of 15 amino acids. V shed 3 bases and J shed 2 bases, with 11 bases lying between them. The germline V gene has CDR1 KGHSH and CDR2 LQKENI. The CDR3 sequence: CASSPLWGPGNTIYF. The CDR3 nucleotides read TGTGCCAGCTCACCCCTTTGGGGGCCTGGAAACACCATATATTTT.

Note on this clone: The same CDR3 can be traced to other DNA sequences in this sample. This chain uses TRBV27 with TRBJ1-1; unclear D gene. Germline V CDR1 and CDR2: MNHEY, SMNVEV (reference sequence). Between the trimmed V and J ends, which lost 7 bases and 3 bases, there was a span of 6 bases. The CDR3 is made up of 11 amino acids. CDR3 loop: CASTGYTEAFF. The DNA for the CDR3 is TGTGCCAGCACGGGATACACTGAAGCTTTCTTT.

The table lists this clone with a count of one. The genes are TRBV4-1 and TRBJ2-2; TRBD2 might be the D (7 bases). This CDR3 has 15 residues. Per germline, CDR1 MGHRA and CDR2 YSYEKL. The V end was cut by 0 bases, the J end by 6 bases, with 11 bases between. CDR3 bases: TGCGCCAGCAGCCAAGATGGAGGGGGGGCCGGGGAGCTGTTTTTT. It encodes CASSQDGGGAGELFF.

V gene TRBV4-1 combines with J gene TRBJ2-7, with a weak D call TRBD1 (6 bases). Trimming took off 1 base at V and 5 bases at J, with 24 bases between the two ends. The CDR3 length is 18 residues. CDR1 MGHRA and CDR2 YSYEKL come from the germline V gene. The CDR3 DNA reads as TGCGCCAGCAGCCAAGTGTTGTATACGGACAGACCTTTGGACGAGCAGTACTTC. This sequence encodes CASSQVLYTDRPLDEQYF.

The genes are TRBV29-1 and TRBJ2-1, with 8 bases that match TRBD2. The CDR3 covers 15 residues. CDR1 SQVTM and CDR2 ANQGSEA come from the germline V gene. With 1 base clipped from V and 2 bases from J, the junction kept 4 bases outside the gene matches. CDR3 in DNA: TGCAGCGTTGAAGCTATTAGCGGGACCTACAATGAGCAGTTCTTC. As protein: CSVEAISGTYNEQFF.

The V gene is TRBV5-4, the J gene TRBJ1-2, with TRBD1 matching 7 bases. CDR3 length: 13 amino acids. Per the germline V gene, CDR1 is SGHNT and CDR2 is YYREEE (reference sequence). Losses at the gene ends were 4 bases for V and 5 bases for J; bases not matched to a gene: 5. CDR3 sequence: CASSQDRTYGYTF. CDR3 coding DNA: TGTGCCAGCAGCCAGGACAGGACTTATGGCTACACCTTC.

This chain uses TRBV27 with TRBJ2-2; perhaps TRBD2 as D (5 bases). Deletions cut 2 bases from V and 7 bases from J, with 14 bases between. This CDR3 has 15 residues. CDR1 MNHEY and CDR2 SMNVEV come from the germline V gene (reference sequence). The CDR3 sequence: CASSLSSLAGGELFF. The CDR3 region has the DNA TGTGCCAGCAGTTTAAGTTCTCTAGCAGGCGGGGAGCTGTTTTTT.

This clone was recorded only once. The J gene is TRBJ2-5, the V gene TRBV15; 10 nucleotides match TRBD1. The V and J ends lost 1 base and 5 bases, in that order; junction bases with no gene match: 13. The CDR3 is 18 amino acids. The germline V gene encodes CDR1 LNHNV and CDR2 YYDKDF (reference sequence). CDR3 in DNA: TGTGCCACCAGCAGAGGGCATTCTCCGGGACAGGGGACGGAGACCCAGTACTTC. Translating gives CATSRGHSPGQGTETQYF.

This rearrangement joins TRBV5-1 to TRBJ1-5; 8 bases match TRBD1. This CDR3 contains 14 residues. Germline CDR1 SGHRS, CDR2 YFSETQ. The junction had 4 bases not matched to a gene; V was cut back by 4 bases and J by 4 bases. This CDR3 is CASSPQGANQPQHF. The DNA for the CDR3 is TGCGCCAGCAGCCCCCAGGGGGCGAATCAGCCCCAGCATTTT.

This chain joins TRBV14 and TRBJ2-1; 12 bases match TRBD2. CDR3 length: 19 amino acids. From germline, CDR1 is SGHDN and CDR2 FVKESK. V gave up 0 bases and J gave up 0 bases; unmatched junction bases: 6. CDR3 DNA sequence: TGTGCCAGCAGCCAAGATCGACTAGCGGGAGCCACCTCCTACAATGAGCAGTTCTTC. Its translation is CASSQDRLAGATSYNEQFF.

The chain joins TRBV19 to TRBJ2-7, with D perhaps matching TRBD2 (5 bases). V lost 5 bases and J 5 bases, leaving 13 bases between the germline ends. Germline V lookup: CDR1 LNHDA, CDR2 SQIVND (reference sequence). The CDR3 covers 13 residues. The CDR3 region is CASSAGPFDEQYF. In nucleotides, the CDR3 is TGTGCCAGTAGTGCGGGTCCCTTTGACGAGCAGTACTTC.

This clone showed up just once. The chain combines TRBV10-3 with TRBJ2-7, with D tentatively TRBD1 (6 bases). The V gene's germline CDR1 is ENHRY and CDR2 SYGVKD. CDR3 length: 15 residues. V was cut by 1 base and J by 2 bases, with 12 bases left in between. CDR3 sequence (DNA): TGTGCCATCAGTGAGTTTGGGACATCGACCTACGAGCAGTACTTC. This translates into CAISEFGTSTYEQYF.

The V call is TRBV2, the J call TRBJ1-1, with 8 bases that match TRBD1. The CDR3 loop spans 14 amino acids. In germline, CDR1 is SNHLY, CDR2 FYNNEI. With 8 bases clipped from V and 7 bases from J, the junction kept 12 bases outside the gene matches. CDR3 coding DNA: TGTGCCAGCCAACTCCAGGGGGCATTTAGTGAAGCTTTCTTT. This gives the protein CASQLQGAFSEAFF. Full variable domain (rest looked up from reference TRBV2 and TRBJ1-1): EPEVTQTPSHQVTQMGQEVILRCVPISNHLYFYWYRQILGQKVEFLVSFYNNEISEKSEIFDDQFSVERPDGSNFTLKIRSTKLEDSAMYFCASQLQGAFSEAFFGQGTRLTVV.

The chain recombines TRBV28 with TRBJ2-1; D gene uncertain. Germline V gene data show CDR1 as MDHEN and CDR2 as SYDVKM. The V end was cut by 6 bases, the J end by 3 bases, with 15 bases between. This CDR3 spans 15 amino acids. The CDR3 coding sequence is TGTGCCAGCAGCAGCGCGGAAGACGACTACAATGAGCAGTTCTTC. Its translation: CASSSAEDDYNEQFF.

The V and J genes are TRBV6-5 and TRBJ1-1; a weak D match, TRBD1 (5 bases). The V end was cut by 9 bases, the J end by 4 bases, with 15 bases between. CDR3 length equals 13 residues. Germline V gene sequence: CDR1 MNHEY, CDR2 SVGAGI. In DNA, the CDR3 is TGTGCCAGTACCCCTGTGGGGGGCACTGAAGCTTTCTTT. Its protein product is CASTPVGGTEAFF.

This clone was recorded only once. The rearrangement links TRBV27 to TRBJ1-2, with 7 nucleotides matching TRBD1. Germline CDR1 and CDR2: MNHEY and SMNVEV (reference sequence). The junction had 5 bases not matched to a gene; V was cut back by 6 bases and J by 7 bases. The CDR3 spans 12 residues. The DNA for the CDR3 is TGTGCCAGCAGAGGAGGGGGCTCTGGCTACACCTTC. Protein product: CASRGGGSGYTF.

J is TRBJ2-7 and V is TRBV5-6, with a weak D call TRBD1 (6 bases). Trimming removed 1 base at V and 2 bases at J, with 16 bases between. The length of the CDR3 is 16 residues. CDR1 and CDR2 (germline): SGHDT, YYEEEE. CDR3 nucleotide sequence: TGTGCCAGCAGCTTGTGGGGGCCCGGCGGAACCTACGAGCAGTACTTC. It is translated as CASSLWGPGGTYEQYF.

The rearrangement uses TRBV2 and TRBJ2-3; tentative D call: TRBD2 (5 bases). V lost 8 bases and J lost 2, with 11 bases in between. This CDR3 is 13 amino acids long. The V gene's germline CDR1 is SNHLY and CDR2 FYNNEI. CDR3 loop: CASGRRFTDTQYF. The DNA for the CDR3 is TGTGCCAGCGGCCGGAGGTTCACAGATACGCAGTATTTT.